Listed here are 10 T cell receptor beta chains from one sample, sequenced in a study of CD8 T cells in Susac syndrome. An input of about 0.45 to 1 ug of RNA was subjected to reverse transcription using random hexamers. A single record per CDR3 protein comes from TCRdb applying MiXCR to the immunoSEQ multiplex PCR reads. This table holds roughly 120,000 distinct CDR3 sequences, 90% to 96% found once. Sequenced: CD4+ T cells from PBMCs. The origin of the receptors is a human donor in good health.

The gene calls are TRBV3-1 and TRBJ1-1, with D unresolved. V was trimmed by 4 bases and J by 0 bases, leaving 6 bases between them. Germline-derived CDR1 and CDR2 are LGHDT and YNNKEL (reference sequence). The CDR3 has 13 amino acids. CDR3 DNA sequence: TGTGCCAGCAGCCTACAGTTGAACACTGAAGCTTTCTTT. Translating it yields CASSLQLNTEAFF. Full variable domain (missing parts from reference TRBV3-1 and TRBJ1-1): DTAVSQTPKYLVTQMGNDKSIKCEQNLGHDTMYWYKQDSKKFLKIMFSYNNKELIINETVPNRFSPKSPDKAHLNLHINSLELGDSAVYFCASSLQLNTEAFFGQGTRLTVV.

V and J are TRBV7-2 and TRBJ1-2; 7 bases are a match to TRBD1. CDR3 size: 13 residues. Germline CDR1 is SGHTA and CDR2 is FQGNSA. Germline trimming cut 2 bases from V and 7 bases from J; bases unmatched to any gene: 4. The CDR3 DNA reads TGTGCCAGCAGCTTAAGGGGACAGACTGGCTACACCTTC. Protein sequence: CASSLRGQTGYTF.

The V and J genes are TRBV11-2 and TRBJ2-4, with D possibly being TRBD1 (6 bases). Trimming pared 4 bases from V and 2 bases from J, leaving 12 bases between. Germline V gene sequence: CDR1 SGHAT, CDR2 FQNNGV. CDR3 length: 15 amino acids. The CDR3 region has the DNA TGTGCCAGCAGCTCACCCCGGGACACCAAAAACATTCAGTACTTC. This gives the protein CASSSPRDTKNIQYF.

The chain recombines TRBV3-1 with TRBJ2-7; D gene unclear. This CDR3 comprises 13 residues. Trimming took off 5 bases at V and 5 bases at J, with 13 bases between the two ends. Germline CDR1 LGHDT, CDR2 YNNKEL (reference sequence). The CDR3 bases are TGTGCCAGCAGCGACTGGACCAGCGACGAGCAGTACTTC. Its protein is CASSDWTSDEQYF.

The chain joins TRBV4-2 to TRBJ1-1; tentative D call: TRBD1 (5 bases). Trimming took off 4 bases at V and 5 bases at J, with 20 bases between the two ends. CDR3 size: 16 residues. The germline V gene encodes CDR1 LGHNA and CDR2 YNFKEQ. CDR3 region: CASSPGAEGLRTEAFF. For the CDR3, the DNA is TGTGCCAGCAGCCCCGGGGCGGAAGGGTTGCGTACTGAAGCTTTCTTT.

The rearrangement joins TRBV10-2 to TRBJ2-3; D ambiguous. V lost 5 bases to trimming and J lost 8 bases, with 14 bases between them. Per germline, CDR1 WSHSY and CDR2 SAAADI. There are 13 residues in the CDR3. CDR3 nucleotides: TGCGCCAGCAGTCCTTCTACCAGCAGTACGCAGTATTTT. It is translated as CASSPSTSSTQYF.

J is TRBJ1-6 and V is TRBV10-3; the D is unclear. Looked up from germline, CDR1 is ENHRY and CDR2 is SYGVKD. The length of the CDR3 is 14 residues. With 6 bases removed from V and 5 bases from J, the gap between germline ends came to 11 bases. The CDR3 coding sequence is TGTGCCATCAGGGAGGGAGCGGATAATTCACCCCTCCACTTT. The encoded protein is CAIREGADNSPLHF.

This rearrangement joins TRBV7-3 to TRBJ2-6; D is unresolved. Trimming cost V 5 bases and J 4 bases, with 15 bases left between them. There are 16 residues in the CDR3. The germline V gene has CDR1 SGHTA and CDR2 FQGTGA. The CDR3 DNA reads TGTGCCAGCAGCCGTTACACGGGTCGAGGGGCCAACGTCCTGACTTTC. It translates to CASSRYTGRGANVLTF.

This chain links TRBV7-2 with TRBJ1-1; TRBD1 matches at 9 bases. The CDR3 covers 17 residues. V lost 0 bases and J lost 3; bases outside the gene matches: 8. Germline CDR1 reads SGHTA; CDR2 reads FQGNSA. CDR3 residues: CASSLAPGTGKDTEAFF. DNA for the CDR3: TGTGCCAGCAGCTTAGCTCCCGGGACAGGGAAGGACACTGAAGCTTTCTTT.

This clonotype came up once. The chain joins TRBV13 to TRBJ1-1, with D possibly TRBD1 on 5 matching bases. CDR1 and CDR2 from the germline V gene are PRHDT and FYEKMQ (reference sequence). V was trimmed by 0 bases and J by 4 bases, leaving 15 bases between them. The CDR3 loop spans 16 amino acids. The CDR3 region has the DNA TGTGCCAGCAGCTTAGGATCCCAGGGCTGGAGCACTGAAGCTTTCTTT. It is translated as CASSLGSQGWSTEAFF. Complete variable domain (other parts from reference TRBV13 and TRBJ1-1): AAGVIQSPRHLIKEKRETATLKCYPIPRHDTVYWYQQGPGQDPQFLISFYEKMQSDKGSIPDRFSAQQFSDYHSELNMSSLELGDSALYFCASSLGSQGWSTEAFFGQGTRLTVV.